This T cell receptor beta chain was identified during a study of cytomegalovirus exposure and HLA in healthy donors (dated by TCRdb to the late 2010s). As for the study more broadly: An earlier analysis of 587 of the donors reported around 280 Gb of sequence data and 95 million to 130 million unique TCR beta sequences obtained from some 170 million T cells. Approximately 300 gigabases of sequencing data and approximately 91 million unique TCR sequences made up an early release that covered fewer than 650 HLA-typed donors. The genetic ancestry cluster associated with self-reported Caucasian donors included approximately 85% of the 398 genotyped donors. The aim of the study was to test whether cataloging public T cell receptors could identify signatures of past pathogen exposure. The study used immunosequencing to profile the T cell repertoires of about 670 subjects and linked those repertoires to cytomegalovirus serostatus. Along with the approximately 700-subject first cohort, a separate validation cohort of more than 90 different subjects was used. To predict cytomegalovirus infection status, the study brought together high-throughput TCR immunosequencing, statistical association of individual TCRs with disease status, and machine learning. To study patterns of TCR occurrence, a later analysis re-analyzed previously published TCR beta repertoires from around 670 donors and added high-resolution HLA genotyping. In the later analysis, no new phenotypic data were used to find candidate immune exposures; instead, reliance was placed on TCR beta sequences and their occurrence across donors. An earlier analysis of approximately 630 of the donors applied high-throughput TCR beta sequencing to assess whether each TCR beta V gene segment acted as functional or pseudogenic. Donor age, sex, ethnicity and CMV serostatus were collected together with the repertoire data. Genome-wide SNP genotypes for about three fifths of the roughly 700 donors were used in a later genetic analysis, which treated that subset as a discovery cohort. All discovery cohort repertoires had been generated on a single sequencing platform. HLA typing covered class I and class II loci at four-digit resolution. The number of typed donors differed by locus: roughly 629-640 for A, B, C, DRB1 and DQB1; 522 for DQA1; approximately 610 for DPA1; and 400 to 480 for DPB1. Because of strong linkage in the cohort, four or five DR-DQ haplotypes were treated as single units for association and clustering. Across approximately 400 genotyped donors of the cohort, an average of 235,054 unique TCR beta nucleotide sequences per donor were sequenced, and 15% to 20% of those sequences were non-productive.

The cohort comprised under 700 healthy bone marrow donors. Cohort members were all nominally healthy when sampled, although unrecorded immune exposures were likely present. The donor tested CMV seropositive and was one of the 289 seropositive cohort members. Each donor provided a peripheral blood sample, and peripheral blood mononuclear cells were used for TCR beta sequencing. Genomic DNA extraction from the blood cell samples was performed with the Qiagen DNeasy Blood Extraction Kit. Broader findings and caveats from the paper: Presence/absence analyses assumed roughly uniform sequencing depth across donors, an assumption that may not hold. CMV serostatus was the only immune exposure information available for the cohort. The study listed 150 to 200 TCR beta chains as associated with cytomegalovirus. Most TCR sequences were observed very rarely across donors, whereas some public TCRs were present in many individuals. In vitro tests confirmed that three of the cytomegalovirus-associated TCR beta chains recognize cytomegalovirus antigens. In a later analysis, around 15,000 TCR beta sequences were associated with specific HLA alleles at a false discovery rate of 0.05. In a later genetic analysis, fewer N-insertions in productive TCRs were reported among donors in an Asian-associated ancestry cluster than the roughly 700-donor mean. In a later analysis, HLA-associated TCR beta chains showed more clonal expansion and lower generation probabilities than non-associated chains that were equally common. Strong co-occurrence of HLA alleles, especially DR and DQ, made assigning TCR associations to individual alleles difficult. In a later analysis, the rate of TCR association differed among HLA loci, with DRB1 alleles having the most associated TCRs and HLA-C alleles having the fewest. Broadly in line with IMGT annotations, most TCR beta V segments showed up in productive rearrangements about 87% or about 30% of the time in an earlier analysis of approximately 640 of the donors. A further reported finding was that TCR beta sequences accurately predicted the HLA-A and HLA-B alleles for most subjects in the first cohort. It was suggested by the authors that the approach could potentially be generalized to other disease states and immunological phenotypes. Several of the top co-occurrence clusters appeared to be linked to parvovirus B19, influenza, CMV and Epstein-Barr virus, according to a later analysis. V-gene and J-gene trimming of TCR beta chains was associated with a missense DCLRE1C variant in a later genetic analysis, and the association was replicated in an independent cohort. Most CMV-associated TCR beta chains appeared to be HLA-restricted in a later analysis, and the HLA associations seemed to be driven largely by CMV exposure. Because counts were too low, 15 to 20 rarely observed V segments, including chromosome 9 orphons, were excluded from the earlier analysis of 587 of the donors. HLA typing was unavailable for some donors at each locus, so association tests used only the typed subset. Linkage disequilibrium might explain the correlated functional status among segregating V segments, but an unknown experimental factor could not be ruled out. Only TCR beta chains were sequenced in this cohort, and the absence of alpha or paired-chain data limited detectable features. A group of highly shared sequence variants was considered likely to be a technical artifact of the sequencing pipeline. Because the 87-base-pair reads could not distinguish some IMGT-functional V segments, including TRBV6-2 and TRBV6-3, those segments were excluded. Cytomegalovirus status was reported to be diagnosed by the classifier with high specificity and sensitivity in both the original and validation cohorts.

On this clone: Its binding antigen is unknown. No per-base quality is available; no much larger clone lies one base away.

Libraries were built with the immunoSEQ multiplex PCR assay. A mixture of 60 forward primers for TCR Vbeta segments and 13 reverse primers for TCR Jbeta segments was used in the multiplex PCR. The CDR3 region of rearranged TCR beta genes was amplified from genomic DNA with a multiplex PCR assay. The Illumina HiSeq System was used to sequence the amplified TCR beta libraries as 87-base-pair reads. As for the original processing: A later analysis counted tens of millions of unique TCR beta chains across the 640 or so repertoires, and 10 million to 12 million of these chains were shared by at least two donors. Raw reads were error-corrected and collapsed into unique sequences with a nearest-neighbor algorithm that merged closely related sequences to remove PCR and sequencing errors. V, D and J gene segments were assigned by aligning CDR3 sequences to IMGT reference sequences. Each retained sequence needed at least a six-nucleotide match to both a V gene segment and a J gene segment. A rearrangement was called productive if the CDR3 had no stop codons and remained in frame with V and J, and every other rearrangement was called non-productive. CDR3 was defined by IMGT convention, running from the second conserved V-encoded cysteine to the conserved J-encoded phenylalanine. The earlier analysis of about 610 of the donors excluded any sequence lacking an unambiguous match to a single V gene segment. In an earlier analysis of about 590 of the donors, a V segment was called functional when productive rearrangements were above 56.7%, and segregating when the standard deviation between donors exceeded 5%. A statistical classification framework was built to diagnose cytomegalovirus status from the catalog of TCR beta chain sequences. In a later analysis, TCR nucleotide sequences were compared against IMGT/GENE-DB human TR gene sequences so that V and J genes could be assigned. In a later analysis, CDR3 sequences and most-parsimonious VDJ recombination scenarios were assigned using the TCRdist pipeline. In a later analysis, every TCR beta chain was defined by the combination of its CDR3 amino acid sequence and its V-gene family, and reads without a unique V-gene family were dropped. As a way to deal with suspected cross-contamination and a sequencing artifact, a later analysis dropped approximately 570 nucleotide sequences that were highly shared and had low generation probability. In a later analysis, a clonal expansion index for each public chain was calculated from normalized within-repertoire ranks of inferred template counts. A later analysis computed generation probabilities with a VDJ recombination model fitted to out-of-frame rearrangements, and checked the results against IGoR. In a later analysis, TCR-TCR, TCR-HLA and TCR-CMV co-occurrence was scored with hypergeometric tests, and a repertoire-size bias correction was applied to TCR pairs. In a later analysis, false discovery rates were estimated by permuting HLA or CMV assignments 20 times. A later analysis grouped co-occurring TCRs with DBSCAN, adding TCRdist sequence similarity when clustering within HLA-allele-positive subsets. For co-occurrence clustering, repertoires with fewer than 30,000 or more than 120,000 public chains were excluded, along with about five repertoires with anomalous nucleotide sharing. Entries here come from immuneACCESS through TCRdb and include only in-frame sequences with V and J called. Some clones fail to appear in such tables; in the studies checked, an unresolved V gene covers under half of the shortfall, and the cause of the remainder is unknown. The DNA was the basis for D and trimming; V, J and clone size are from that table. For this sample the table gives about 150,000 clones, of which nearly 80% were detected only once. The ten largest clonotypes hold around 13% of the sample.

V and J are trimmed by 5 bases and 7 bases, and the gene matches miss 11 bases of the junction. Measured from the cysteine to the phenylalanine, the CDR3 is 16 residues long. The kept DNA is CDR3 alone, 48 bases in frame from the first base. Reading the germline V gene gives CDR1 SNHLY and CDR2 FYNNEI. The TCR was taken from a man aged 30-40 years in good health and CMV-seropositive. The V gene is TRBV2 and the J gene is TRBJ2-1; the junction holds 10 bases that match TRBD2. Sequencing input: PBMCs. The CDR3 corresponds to CASSLTSGLAMNEQFF. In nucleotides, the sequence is TGTGCCAGCAGTCTTACCTCGGGACTAGCGATGAATGAGCAGTTCTTC.